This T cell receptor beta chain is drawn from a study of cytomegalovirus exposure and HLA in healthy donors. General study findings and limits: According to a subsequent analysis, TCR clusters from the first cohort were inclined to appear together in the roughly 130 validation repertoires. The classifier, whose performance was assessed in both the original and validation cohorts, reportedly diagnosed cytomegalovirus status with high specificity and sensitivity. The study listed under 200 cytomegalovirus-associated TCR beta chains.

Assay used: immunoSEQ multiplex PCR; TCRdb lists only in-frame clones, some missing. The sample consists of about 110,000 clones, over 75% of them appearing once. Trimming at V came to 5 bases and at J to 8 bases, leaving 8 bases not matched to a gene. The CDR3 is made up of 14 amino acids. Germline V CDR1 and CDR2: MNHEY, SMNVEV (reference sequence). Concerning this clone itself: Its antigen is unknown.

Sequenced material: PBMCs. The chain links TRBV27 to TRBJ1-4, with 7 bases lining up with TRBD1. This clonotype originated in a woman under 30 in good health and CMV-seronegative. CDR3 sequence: CASSPGTVSEKLFF. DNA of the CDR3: TGTGCCAGCAGTCCGGGGACAGTGAGCGAAAAACTGTTTTTT.